This record looks at one T cell receptor (beta chain) sequence and its context. Original processing notes: Reference gene primer amplification yielded estimated nucleated cell counts. The protocol was immunoSEQ multiplex PCR, while the TCRdb copy is restricted to in-frame clones and leaves out a portion. That table furnishes V, J and clone size, whereas the DNA furnished D and trimming. Of approximately 70,000 clones in the sample, under 85% were seen once. The data were obtained in a study of blood T cell repertoires in COVID-19. Study overall: The study drew acute and convalescent COVID-19 samples from the United States, Italy and Spain. T cells, B-cell-depleted T cells, or PBMCs supplied cDNA or gDNA.

In germline, CDR1 is DFQATT, CDR2 SNEGSKA (reference sequence). The CDR3 is 11 amino acids. With 6 bases removed from V and 3 bases from J, the gap between germline ends came to 9 bases. The specimen was peripheral blood. The chain recombines TRBV20-1 with TRBJ2-7; D gene uncertain. The sequence derives from a woman in her fifties or sixties with acute or convalescent COVID-19. The CDR3 sequence is CSASVIYEQYF. CDR3 sequence (DNA): TGCAGTGCGTCGGTCATCTACGAGCAGTACTTC.